The T cell receptor beta chain under discussion was sequenced for a study of CD8 T cells in Susac syndrome. Whole-study findings and limits: The study admitted that it had a relatively small number of individuals in its TCR sequencing and HLA analysis.

With 1 base clipped from V and 6 bases from J, the junction kept 10 bases outside the gene matches. Germline values: CDR1 LGHNA, CDR2 YSLEER. This CDR3 has 17 amino acids. About this clonotype itself: Its antigen is unidentified.

From blood CD8+ and CD4+ T cells, the TCR beta chain was sequenced. Matching for age and sex applied to the controls, who were healthy donors. RNA in amounts of about 0.5 to 1 ug was reverse transcribed with random hexamers. It was immunoSEQ multiplex PCR that amplified TCR beta CDR3 across 54 Vbeta and 13 Jbeta. TCRdb reanalysed the immunoSEQ multiplex PCR reads using MiXCR and keeps one entry per CDR3 protein. In the table there are approximately 140,000 distinct CDR3 sequences, nearly 95% of which are singletons. The chain links TRBV4-3 to TRBJ2-2; 8 nucleotides agree with TRBD2. This sequence originates from a human donor in good health. The sequenced material came from CD8+ T cells from PBMCs. The CDR3: CASSQGRGLDLAGELFF. For the CDR3, the DNA is TGCGCCAGCAGCCAAGGGCGGGGACTAGATTTAGCCGGGGAGCTGTTTTTT.